This T cell receptor beta chain derives from a study of cytomegalovirus exposure and HLA in healthy donors. The germline CDR1 and CDR2 sequences are MNHEY and SVGAGI. The CDR3 has 16 residues. V shed 4 bases, J shed 7 bases, and the junction held 13 bases outside the gene matches. This clone is a singleton in its sample. 13 Jbeta primers and 60 Vbeta primers were used for the PCR. Measured with immunoSEQ multiplex PCR; TCRdb has only the in-frame clones, and not every one. The data hold roughly 300,000 clones, with 86% observed a single time. The chain couples TRBV6-5 to TRBJ2-1; 7 nucleotides agree with TRBD2. Specimen: PBMCs. This sequence was found in a man aged 35 to 55 in good health and CMV-seropositive. Here the CDR3 reads CASSSLSSREVNEQFF. In DNA, the CDR3 is TGTGCCAGCAGTTCCCTCTCCAGCCGGGAGGTAAATGAGCAGTTCTTC.